The T cell receptor (beta chain) described here comes from a study of CD8 T cells in Susac syndrome (dated by TCRdb to between 2018 and 2021). As for the study more broadly: Among the Susac syndrome patients who were sequenced, clinically active disease was present in six and clinical remission was observed in under ten. At blood withdrawal, Susac syndrome patients were therapy-naive, treated with corticosteroids (with IVIg additionally given to some), or treated with IVIg alone. Whether CD8+ T cell activation and differentiation in Susac syndrome was antigen driven was tested using repertoire sequencing. The clonality of the CD8+ T cell repertoire was compared across around twelve healthy donors, some 14 Susac syndrome patients and about 16 multiple sclerosis patients.

High-throughput TCR beta sequencing profiled peripheral blood CD8+ and CD4+ T cells from healthy donors, Susac syndrome patients and multiple sclerosis patients. The Susac syndrome patients fulfilled recently defined diagnostic criteria for either definite or probable disease. Bulk CD8+ and CD4+ T cells were purified by magnetic negative isolation, while CD8+ TEMRA cells were enriched using FACS. Blood was collected in EDTA tubes and processed within 24 hours, with PBMCs isolated through density gradient centrifugation. PBMCs intended for TCR sequencing were frozen in liquid nitrogen and were later thawed in a 37 degrees C water bath. Purity of sorted or isolated CD4+, CD8+ and CD8+ TEMRA cells was at least 90%. RNA was extracted using the RNeasy kit, and roughly 0.45 to 1 microgram was reverse transcribed with random hexamers. The immunoSEQ multiplex PCR assay, covering 54 Vbeta and 13 Jbeta segments, was used to amplify TCR beta CDR3 regions. To correct PCR amplification bias, a synthetic template baseline was used for both primer optimization and computational correction. Turning to the authors' computational methods: Only productive sequences were kept, with reads annotated to V, D and J genes according to IMGT and analyzed in immunoSEQ Analyzer. Clonality was computed as one minus Shannon entropy normalized by log2 of the number of productive unique sequences. For each patient and control, public and private clones were evaluated among the 100 most prevalent clones. Clones were defined as Susac-specific when absent from the healthy and MS cohorts, from 1052 published viral clones and from other ImmuneACCESS disease sequences. TCRdb redid the processing of the public reads, applying fastp at Q25 and MiXCR, and retained in-frame beta chains. Rows with one shared CDR3 protein collapse into an entry with the most common genes and DNA. What appears here as the V and J calls and clone size reflects TCRdb's work, not the paper's. This sample holds under 85,000 distinct CDR3 sequences; around 93% were observed only once. The ten largest clones capture about 0.41% of the sample.

The CDR3 covers 15 residues, taking in both the cysteine and the phenylalanine. The only DNA kept is the CDR3, 45 bases in frame from the first base. The germline ends are 10 bases apart after V is trimmed by 0 bases and J by 1 base. In the germline V gene (reference sequence), CDR1 corresponds to SGHNT and CDR2 to YYREEE. Beyond this particular receptor, the publication reports: The number of individuals in the TCR sequencing and HLA analysis was recognized as being relatively small. Clonal expansion was seen in Susac syndrome CD8+ repertoires, peaking in CD8+ TEMRA cells and being greater in clinically active patients than in remitting ones. Looking at Susac-specific public clones, the researchers identified sixteen in the total CD8+ repertoire and roughly 5 in the CD8+ TEMRA repertoire.

A few counts support this clonotype. Its antigen is currently not known. Nothing much larger sits one base from this clone, and base qualities are not available. This clonotype was sampled from a human donor with Susac syndrome. The rearranged chain carries TRBV5-4 and TRBJ1-1; the D gene is unclear. Input material: CD8+ T cells from PBMCs. Here is the DNA: TGTGCCAGCAGCTTGGCGACTGGAGGGAACACTGAAGCTTTCTTT. It translates to CASSLATGGNTEAFF.